A single sample gave rise to the 22 T cell receptor beta chains below, sequenced in a study of cytomegalovirus exposure and HLA in healthy donors. It was with 60 Vbeta and 13 Jbeta primers that the PCR ran. Libraries were prepared by immunoSEQ multiplex PCR; TCRdb keeps only in-frame clonotypes and omits some of them. Its clone listing holds about 170,000 clones. Sequenced: PBMCs. These receptors were obtained from a young woman in good health and CMV-seropositive.

This sequence joins TRBV2 and TRBJ1-6; TRBD1 matches 9 bases. This CDR3 spans 14 amino acids. V lost 6 bases to trimming and J lost 8 bases; unmatched junction nucleotides: 5. The germline gives CDR1 SNHLY, CDR2 FYNNEI. CDR3 sequence: CASRDRQGDSPLHF. The CDR3 nucleotides read TGTGCCAGCAGGGACAGACAGGGGGATTCACCCCTCCACTTT.

The rearrangement uses TRBV15 and TRBJ1-2; maybe TRBD1 (6 bases). The CDR3 length is 15 residues. Looked up from germline, CDR1 is LNHNV and CDR2 is YYDKDF (reference sequence). V gave up 0 bases and J gave up 4 bases, with 12 bases separating them. CDR3 residues: CATSRDRRGAYGYTF. CDR3 sequence (DNA): TGTGCCACCAGCAGAGATCGCAGGGGCGCCTATGGCTACACCTTC.

The rearrangement uses TRBV5-1 and TRBJ2-1; TRBD2 matches at 10 bases. V lost 4 bases, J lost 7 bases, and 11 bases stayed unmatched. This CDR3 is built from 16 residues. From germline, CDR1 is SGHRS and CDR2 YFSETQ. For the CDR3, the DNA is TGCGCCAGCAGCCATTCGACTAGCGGGCCGGGGAATGAGCAGTTCTTC. Protein product: CASSHSTSGPGNEQFF.

The genes are TRBV5-1 and TRBJ2-1; TRBD2 might be the D (5 bases). V was trimmed by 4 bases and J by 7 bases, leaving 27 bases between them. Looked up from germline, CDR1 is SGHRS and CDR2 is YFSETQ. The CDR3 covers 18 residues. The DNA for the CDR3 is TGCGCCAGCAGCCCCGGCCCCTATAGTGCGGGCAAAGGGAATGAGCAGTTCTTC. Translation gives CASSPGPYSAGKGNEQFF.

The chain recombines TRBV19 with TRBJ2-3; 7 positions agree with TRBD1. Germline values: CDR1 LNHDA, CDR2 SQIVND (reference sequence). This CDR3 region has 12 residues. Unmatched junction bases numbered 0, after V lost 4 bases and J lost 5 bases. CDR3 in amino acids: CASSNRGDTQYF. Written as DNA, the CDR3 is TGTGCCAGTAGTAACAGGGGAGATACGCAGTATTTT.

The rearrangement joins TRBV11-2 to TRBJ2-1; 9 positions agree with TRBD1. This CDR3 is built from 17 residues. Germline assignment: CDR1 SGHAT and CDR2 FQNNGV. J lost 9 bases, V lost 5 bases, and 17 bases had no gene match. The CDR3, as DNA: TGTGCCAGCAGCCCTCAAGGGACAGGACAGGGGTTCGGTGAGCAGTTCTTC. Its protein is CASSPQGTGQGFGEQFF.

Remarks on this clone: A read error may produce the germline difference seen at one junction end. The chain employs TRBV7-7 and TRBJ2-7; 10 nucleotides match TRBD1. The germline gives CDR1 SSHAT, CDR2 FNYEAQ (reference sequence). The CDR3 contains 15 residues. The CDR3 region is CASSLIRTGGDEQYF. In nucleotides, the CDR3 is TGTGCTAGCAGCTTAATCCGGACAGGGGGAGACGAGCAGTACTTC.

The chain couples TRBV29-1 to TRBJ2-1; 11 positions agree with TRBD2. Per the germline V gene, CDR1 is SQVTM and CDR2 is ANQGSEA. Losses at the gene ends were 6 bases for V and 7 bases for J; bases not matched to a gene: 5. The CDR3 consists of 13 residues. The CDR3 DNA follows: TGCAGCGTAACCGGGACTAGCGGAAATGAGCAGTTCTTC. It is translated as CSVTGTSGNEQFF.

The DNA of the CDR3 is TGTGCCAGCAGTGAGTACGACAGAGCTGAAGCTTTCTTT. Encoded protein: CASSEYDRAEAFF. The gene calls are TRBV6-4 and TRBJ1-1; D possibly corresponds to TRBD1 (5 bases). V lost 3 bases to trimming and J lost 6 bases, with 11 bases between them. CDR3 length: 13 residues. The germline V gene has CDR1 MRHNA and CDR2 SNTAGT.

The rearrangement joins TRBV2 to TRBJ1-1, with 7 nucleotides matching TRBD1. Germline V lookup: CDR1 SNHLY, CDR2 FYNNEI. The CDR3 consists of 14 residues. With 6 bases clipped from V and 3 bases from J, the junction kept 7 bases outside the gene matches. CDR3 residues: CASSATTGDTEAFF. The CDR3, as DNA: TGTGCCAGCAGCGCTACTACAGGGGACACTGAAGCTTTCTTT.

V is TRBV11-2 and J is TRBJ1-1, with no clear D. There are 14 residues in the CDR3. Between the trimmed V and J ends, which lost 5 bases and 1 base, there was a span of 11 bases. Per the germline V gene, CDR1 is SGHAT and CDR2 is FQNNGV. CDR3 sequence (DNA): TGTGCCAGCAGCGGCTGGAGGGAGAACACTGAAGCTTTCTTT. Translated, it gives CASSGWRENTEAFF. The whole variable domain, remainder taken from reference TRBV11-2 and TRBJ1-1, is EAGVAQSPRYKIIEKRQSVAFWCNPISGHATLYWYQQILGQGPKLLIQFQNNGVVDDSQLPKDRFSAERLKGVDSTLKIQPAKLEDSAVYLCASSGWRENTEAFFGQGTRLTVV.

This chain links TRBV29-1 with TRBJ1-3; D is perhaps TRBD1 (5 bases). Germline CDR1 and CDR2: SQVTM and ANQGSEA. V was clipped by 0 bases and J by 0 bases, with 18 bases between them. There are 18 residues in the CDR3. The CDR3 sequence is CSVEDTRDSRSSGNTIYF. The CDR3 DNA follows: TGCAGCGTTGAAGATACTCGGGACTCTCGATCCTCTGGAAACACCATATATTTT.

The chain's CDR3 is CASSPIRDRHYEAFF. Here the CDR3 DNA reads TGTGCCAGCAGTCCCATCCGGGACAGGCACTATGAAGCTTTCTTT. V gene TRBV27 combines with J gene TRBJ1-1, with TRBD1 identical over 8 bases. The CDR3 contains 15 residues. J gave up 7 bases and V 5 bases, and 12 bases lay outside the gene matches. CDR1 and CDR2 (germline): MNHEY, SMNVEV (reference sequence).

The V call is TRBV4-2, the J call TRBJ2-3, with 9 bases that match TRBD2. V trimming: 4 bases; J trimming: 2 bases; junction bases outside the gene matches: 7. Germline V lookup: CDR1 LGHNA, CDR2 YNFKEQ. The CDR3 totals 16 residues. CDR3 protein: CASSRVAGADTDTQYF. DNA of the CDR3: TGTGCCAGCAGCCGAGTAGCGGGAGCTGACACAGATACGCAGTATTTT.

V usage is TRBV7-9 and J usage is TRBJ1-4, with TRBD1 identical over 10 bases. Germline CDR1 reads SEHNR; CDR2 reads FQNEAQ (reference sequence). V trimming: 7 bases; J trimming: 3 bases; junction bases outside the gene matches: 8. The CDR3 runs to 16 residues. Written as DNA, the CDR3 is TGTGCCAGCACCACCGGGACAGGGGTGTCTAATGAAAAACTGTTTTTT. Translating gives CASTTGTGVSNEKLFF.

This chain uses TRBV7-6 with TRBJ2-3, with TRBD2 identical over 10 bases. From germline, CDR1 is SGHVS and CDR2 FNYEAQ. V lost 2 bases and J lost 2; bases outside the gene matches: 4. CDR3 length equals 16 residues. The CDR3 loop is CASSLQAGGITDTQYF. For the CDR3, the DNA is TGTGCCAGCAGCTTACAAGCGGGAGGGATCACAGATACGCAGTATTTT.

With regard to this clone: Other DNA sequences from this sample encode an identical CDR3 as well. The CDR3 DNA is TGTGCCAGCAGCTTCGGGGGGACAGATACGCAGTATTTT. It encodes CASSFGGTDTQYF. The V call is TRBV7-9, the J call TRBJ2-3; TRBD2 agrees at 7 bases. The CDR3 covers 13 residues. Trimming at V came to 3 bases and at J to 3 bases, leaving 0 bases not matched to a gene. The germline CDR1 and CDR2 sequences are SEHNR and FQNEAQ (reference sequence).

The rearrangement links TRBV5-1 to TRBJ2-1; the match to TRBD2 covers 7 bases. V dropped 0 bases and J dropped 4; count of bases not matched to a gene: 4. The length of the CDR3 is 15 residues. Germline CDR1 and CDR2: SGHRS and YFSETQ. This CDR3 is CASSLEGTIYNEQFF. In DNA form, the CDR3 reads TGCGCCAGCAGCTTGGAAGGGACTATATACAATGAGCAGTTCTTC.

The chain carries TRBV9 and TRBJ2-2; D unclear. In germline, CDR1 is SGDLS, CDR2 YYNGEE. Between the trimmed V and J ends, which lost 4 bases and 6 bases, there was a span of 10 bases. This CDR3 region has 13 residues. As DNA, the CDR3 is TGTGCCAGCAGCCCCGGGTGGTCCGGGGAGCTGTTTTTT. It yields the protein CASSPGWSGELFF.

The chain links TRBV6-5 to TRBJ1-5; the match to TRBD1 covers 7 bases. Germline V gene lookup returns CDR1 MNHEY and CDR2 SVGAGI. The CDR3 sequence is 13 residues long. With 6 bases clipped from V and 4 bases from J, the junction kept 3 bases outside the gene matches. CDR3 sequence: CASRLTGNQPQHF. CDR3 coding DNA: TGTGCCAGCAGATTGACAGGGAATCAGCCCCAGCATTTT.

This sequence joins TRBV30 and TRBJ2-3, with 11 bases fitting TRBD2. Germline V CDR1 and CDR2: GTSNPN, SVGIG (reference sequence). Trimming at V came to 2 bases and at J to 6 bases, leaving 7 bases not matched to a gene. This CDR3 contains 15 residues. The CDR3 DNA is TGTGCCTGGAGTCCTAGCGGGAGGCCAAGGGATACGCAGTATTTT. Amino acids: CAWSPSGRPRDTQYF.

V and J are TRBV12-5 and TRBJ2-2; unclear D gene. The CDR3 is 17 amino acids. Trimming removed 6 bases at V and 2 bases at J, with 19 bases between. CDR1 and CDR2 (germline): LGHNT, FRNRAP. The CDR3 DNA reads as TGTGCTAGTGGCCCCCGGAAGGAGCGAGCAAACACCGGGGAGCTGTTTTTT. This gives the protein CASGPRKERANTGELFF.